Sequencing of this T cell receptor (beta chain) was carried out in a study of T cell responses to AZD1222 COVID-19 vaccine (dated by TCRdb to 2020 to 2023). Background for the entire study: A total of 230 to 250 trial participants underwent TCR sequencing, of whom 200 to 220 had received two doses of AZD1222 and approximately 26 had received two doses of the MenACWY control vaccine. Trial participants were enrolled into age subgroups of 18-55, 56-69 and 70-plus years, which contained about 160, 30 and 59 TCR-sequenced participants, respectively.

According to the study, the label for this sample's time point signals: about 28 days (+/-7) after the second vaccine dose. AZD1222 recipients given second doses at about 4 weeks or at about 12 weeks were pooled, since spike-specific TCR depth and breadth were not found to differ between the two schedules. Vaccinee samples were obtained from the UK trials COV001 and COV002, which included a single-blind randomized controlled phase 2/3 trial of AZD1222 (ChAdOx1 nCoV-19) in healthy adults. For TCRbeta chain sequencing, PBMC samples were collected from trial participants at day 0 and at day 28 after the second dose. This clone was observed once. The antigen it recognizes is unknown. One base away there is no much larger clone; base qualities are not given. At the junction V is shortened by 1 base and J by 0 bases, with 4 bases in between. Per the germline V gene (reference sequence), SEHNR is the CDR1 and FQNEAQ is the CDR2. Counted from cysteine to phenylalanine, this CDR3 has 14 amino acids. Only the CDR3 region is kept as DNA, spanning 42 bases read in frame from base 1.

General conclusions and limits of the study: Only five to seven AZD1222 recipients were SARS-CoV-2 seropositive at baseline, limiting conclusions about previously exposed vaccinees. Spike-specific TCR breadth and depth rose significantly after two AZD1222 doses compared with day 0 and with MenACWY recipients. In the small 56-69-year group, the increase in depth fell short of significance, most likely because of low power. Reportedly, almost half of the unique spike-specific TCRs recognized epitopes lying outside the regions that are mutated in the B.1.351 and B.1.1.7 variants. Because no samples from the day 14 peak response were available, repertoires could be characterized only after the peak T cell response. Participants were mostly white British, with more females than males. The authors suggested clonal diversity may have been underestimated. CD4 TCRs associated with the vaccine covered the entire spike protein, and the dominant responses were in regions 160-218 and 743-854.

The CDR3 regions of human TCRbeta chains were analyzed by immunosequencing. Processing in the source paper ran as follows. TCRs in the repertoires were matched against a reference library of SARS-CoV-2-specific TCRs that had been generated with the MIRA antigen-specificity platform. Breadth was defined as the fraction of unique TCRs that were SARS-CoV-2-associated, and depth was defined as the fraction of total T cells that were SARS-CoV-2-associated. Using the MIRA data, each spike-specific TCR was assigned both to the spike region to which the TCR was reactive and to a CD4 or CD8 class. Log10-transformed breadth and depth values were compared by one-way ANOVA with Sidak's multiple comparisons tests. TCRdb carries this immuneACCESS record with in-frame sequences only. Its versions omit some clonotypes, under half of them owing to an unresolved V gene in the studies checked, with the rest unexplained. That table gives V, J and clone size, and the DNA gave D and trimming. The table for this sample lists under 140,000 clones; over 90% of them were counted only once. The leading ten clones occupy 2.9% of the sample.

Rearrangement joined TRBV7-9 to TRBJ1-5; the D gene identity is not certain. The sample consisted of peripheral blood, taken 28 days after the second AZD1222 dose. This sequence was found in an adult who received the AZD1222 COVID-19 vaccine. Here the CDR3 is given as CASSLVSSNQPQHF. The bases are TGTGCCAGCAGCTTAGTCAGTAGCAATCAGCCCCAGCATTTT.